The 7 T cell receptor beta chains presented below share a single source sample, sequenced in a study of radiotherapy plus CTLA-4 blockade in lung cancer. Some clones are missing from TCRdb's copy, which holds only in-frame ones; the method was immunoSEQ multiplex PCR. The sample shows 75,000 or so clones, roughly three quarters of them seen only once. The material sequenced was peripheral blood, taken from a patient treated with radiotherapy plus ipilimumab. These receptors were collected from a human donor with non-small cell lung cancer who had a complete response to radiotherapy plus ipilimumab.

This sequence joins TRBV11-2 and TRBJ2-1; D may be TRBD2 (6 bases). The CDR3 has 16 residues. V gave up 4 bases and J gave up 3 bases, with 16 bases separating them. CDR1 is SGHAT and CDR2 is FQNNGV in the germline V gene. The CDR3 protein is CASSSNRDLDYNEQFF. The CDR3 DNA sequence: TGTGCCAGCAGCTCCAACCGGGACTTAGACTACAATGAGCAGTTCTTC. Full variable domain (rest looked up from reference TRBV11-2 and TRBJ2-1): EAGVAQSPRYKIIEKRQSVAFWCNPISGHATLYWYQQILGQGPKLLIQFQNNGVVDDSQLPKDRFSAERLKGVDSTLKIQPAKLEDSAVYLCASSSNRDLDYNEQFFGPGTRLTVL.

V is TRBV5-6 and J is TRBJ2-3; D might be TRBD2 (6 bases). The CDR3 consists of 15 residues. Looked up from germline, CDR1 is SGHDT and CDR2 is YYEEEE. V was clipped by 1 base and J by 0 bases, with 9 bases between them. The CDR3 DNA reads as TGTGCCAGCAGCTTGAGCGGGCAGAGCACAGATACGCAGTATTTT. This codes for CASSLSGQSTDTQYF.

The rearrangement joins TRBV2 to TRBJ1-3; D is perhaps TRBD1 (5 bases). The CDR3 runs 14 residues. Trimming shortened V by 9 bases and J by 3 bases, and 15 bases separated the two germline ends. The V gene's germline CDR1 is SNHLY and CDR2 FYNNEI. CDR3 coding DNA: TGTGCCAGTCATAAGGGGCCGGATGGAAACACCATATATTTT. Translated: CASHKGPDGNTIYF.

This sequence joins TRBV7-2 and TRBJ2-7; D not resolved. The CDR3 sequence is 12 residues long. Germline CDR1 is SGHTA and CDR2 is FQGNSA. With 3 bases removed from V and 7 bases from J, the gap between germline ends came to 10 bases. The CDR3 reads CASSFPPGEQYF. The CDR3 DNA reads TGTGCCAGCAGCTTCCCCCCCGGGGAGCAGTACTTC.

The table lists this clone with a count of one. The chain links TRBV5-1 to TRBJ1-3; D is perhaps TRBD1 (5 bases). CDR3 length equals 15 residues. From germline, CDR1 is SGHRS and CDR2 YFSETQ. Trimming cost V 2 bases and J 1 base, with 10 bases left between them. The CDR3 nucleotides are TGCGCCAGCAGCTTTAATCAGGGATCTGGAAACACCATATATTTT. It encodes CASSFNQGSGNTIYF.

V and J are TRBV19 and TRBJ2-5; possibly TRBD1 for D (5 bases). Per germline, CDR1 LNHDA and CDR2 SQIVND (reference sequence). Trimming took off 6 bases at V and 5 bases at J, with 16 bases between the two ends. The CDR3 sequence is 14 residues long. The CDR3 DNA reads TGTGCCAGTAGCGAGTGGGGCAGGATGGAGACCCAGTACTTC. Encoded protein: CASSEWGRMETQYF.

The V gene is TRBV6-5, the J gene TRBJ2-1; the match to TRBD2 covers 11 bases. The CDR3 spans 15 residues. V was pared by 2 bases and J by 7 bases, with 4 bases of the junction left unmatched. In germline, CDR1 is MNHEY, CDR2 SVGAGI. The CDR3: CASSYVLAGGNEQFF. The CDR3 nucleotides are TGTGCCAGCAGTTACGTCCTAGCGGGAGGTAATGAGCAGTTCTTC.